Listed here is a single TCR beta chain. Its antigen is still unknown. The germline CDR1 and CDR2 sequences are MNHEY and SMNVEV (reference sequence). The V gene lost 2 bases and the J gene lost 11 bases, with 16 bases spanning the gap. This CDR3 contains 13 residues. The source of the sample is a study of cytomegalovirus exposure and HLA in healthy donors. The study's findings and limits: In a later analysis, an Asian-associated ancestry cluster reportedly showed fewer N-insertions than the roughly 710-donor mean. With further analysis later on, most CMV-associated TCR beta chains appeared HLA-restricted.

PCR primers comprised 60 Vbeta and 13 Jbeta primers. Profiling relied on immunoSEQ multiplex PCR, and the TCRdb table lists in-frame clones only, not all of them. The sample records over 100,000 clones, approximately 73% being singletons. The sample was PBMCs. This sequence joins TRBV27 and TRBJ2-7; tentative D call: TRBD1 (6 bases). The clonotype comes from a man aged 40-49 years in good health and CMV-seronegative. DNA for the CDR3: TGTGCCAGCAGTTTAACTAGGGCAGGGGTCGAGTACTTC. Protein: CASSLTRAGVEYF.